This T cell receptor beta chain was recovered during a study of cytomegalovirus exposure and HLA in healthy donors. To note about this clone: Its antigen is not identified.

Whole-study results and caveats: The investigators catalogued 180 or so TCR beta chains as cytomegalovirus-associated. Rare TCR sequences dominated, though some public TCRs recurred in many donors.

Primers included in the PCR were 60 Vbeta and 13 Jbeta primers. The assay was immunoSEQ multiplex PCR, and TCRdb's table has in-frame clones only and misses some. The data contain about 67,000 clones, around four fifths of them singletons. The CDR3 runs to 13 residues. The V and J ends lost 4 bases and 5 bases respectively, with 11 bases between them. Per germline, CDR1 MNHEY and CDR2 SMNVEV (reference sequence). Sequencing used PBMCs. The sequence was obtained from a woman in her twenties or thirties in good health and CMV-seronegative. The chain uses TRBV27 and TRBJ1-1, with D perhaps matching TRBD1 (5 bases). The CDR3 region has the DNA TGTGCCAGCAGTTACGGTCGGGGGACTGAAGCTTTCTTT. Protein product: CASSYGRGTEAFF.